This T cell receptor (beta chain) was identified during a study of blood T cell repertoires in COVID-19. The CDR3 is 15 residues long. V was pared by 3 bases and J by 5 bases, with 16 bases between. Germline CDR1 KGHSH, CDR2 LQKENI. Per the original data handling: Reference gene primers were amplified, and this amplification served to estimate nucleated cell counts. The data were produced by immunoSEQ multiplex PCR, yet TCRdb's version contains in-frame clones alone and is incomplete. V, J and clone size reflect that table, while D and trimming were determined from the DNA. The sample has about 150,000 clones; more than 85% are singletons.

Sequencing was carried out using peripheral blood. This TCR was recovered from a man aged 60 to 75 with active or convalescent COVID-19. V is TRBV18 and J is TRBJ2-5; unclear D gene. CDR3 in DNA: TGTGCCAGCTCACCGGCTAATCCCTTGGGCGAGACCCAGTACTTC. Protein sequence: CASSPANPLGETQYF.